This TCR beta chain emerged from a study of T cell responses to AZD1222 COVID-19 vaccine. Points from the study as a whole: There were mostly white British donors and more females than males, and clonal diversity was possibly underestimated. It was only 6 or 7 AZD1222 recipients who were seropositive at baseline.

Worth noting for this clone: Its antigen is not identified. Mismatch with germline at one junction end may stem from a read error.

Only in-frame clones appear in the TCRdb table, and some are missing; sequencing was by immunoSEQ multiplex PCR. The table has 90,000 to 130,000 clones, roughly 92% seen once; the top ten hold about 2.6%. This specimen consisted of peripheral blood, obtained 28 days after the second AZD1222 dose. The sequence came from an adult who received the AZD1222 COVID-19 vaccine.

The CDR3 is CATSTAGSEALHF. The CDR3 DNA follows: TGTGCCACCAGTACGGCCGGGTCAGAGGCCCTCCACTTT. The genes are TRBV27 and TRBJ1-6; D unclear. Per the germline V gene, CDR1 is MNHEY and CDR2 is SMNVEV (reference sequence). CDR3 length: 13 amino acids.